Reported below is one T cell receptor beta chain. Its target is unknown. This entry is derived from a study of shared clonotypes between healthy human individuals. Whole-study findings and limits: The study sampled only blood, and tissue repertoires likely differ.

The CDR3 runs 15 residues. Trimming shortened V by 7 bases and J by 0 bases, and 14 bases separated the two germline ends. Germline V gene data show CDR1 as SGHRS and CDR2 as YFSETQ. Repertoires were generated with immunoSEQ multiplex PCR, while TCRdb's copy carries only in-frame clones and drops some. This table holds roughly 500,000 clones, around 79% found once. Sequenced input: PBMCs. The receptor's source is a woman aged 40 to 50 in good health. Some clones in this sample may be carry-over from other donors' samples. The chain joins TRBV5-1 to TRBJ2-1; TRBD1 or TRBD2 may be the D gene (5 bases each). The CDR3 DNA follows: TGCGCCAGCTGGGGGTCGGGAAGCTCCTACAATGAGCAGTTCTTC. This gives the protein CASWGSGSSYNEQFF.